This TCR beta chain was profiled in a study of cytomegalovirus exposure and HLA in healthy donors. 60 Vbeta and 13 Jbeta primers were used in PCR. The data were produced by immunoSEQ multiplex PCR, yet TCRdb's version contains in-frame clones alone and is incomplete. Of 60,000 to 85,000 clones detected, 74% appear once; the ten largest clones hold about 10%. Overall study results and limits: The Asian-associated ancestry cluster reportedly had fewer N-insertions than the approximately 670-donor mean in a later analysis. Some V segments, TRBV6-2 and TRBV6-3 among them, were indistinguishable and were therefore excluded. Several of the most significant clusters appeared, in a later analysis, to be linked to common viral pathogens.

Germline CDR1 and CDR2: SGHNT and YYREEE (reference sequence). V was pared by 4 bases and J by 8 bases, with 6 bases of the junction left unmatched. This CDR3 has 15 residues. As concerns this clone: Its specificity is not known.

The specimen was PBMCs. This rearrangement joins TRBV5-4 to TRBJ2-1; 13 bases map to TRBD2. This receptor was identified in a human donor in good health. Here the CDR3 DNA reads TGTGCCAGCAGCCGGACTAGCGGGAGTAGGGATGAGCAGTTCTTC. It translates to CASSRTSGSRDEQFF.